A selection of T cell receptor beta chains follows, all from one sample in a study of vaccination effects on CD4 cells after COVID-19. These TCRs are of unknown antigen specificity. Libraries were prepared by immunoSEQ multiplex PCR; TCRdb keeps only in-frame clonotypes and omits some of them. Among around 15,000 clones listed, over 70% were seen once. Sequenced here: CD4+ T cells from PBMCs cultured with HCoV-NL63 spike peptides, sampled after COVID-19 vaccination. All receptors derive from a human donor who had a prior SARS-CoV-2 infection. Both conserved end residues are part of each CDR3. Fields, in order: CDR3 protein, CDR3 DNA, D gene, V gene, J gene, clone size. The D gene is left open where the match is weak. A row's size may be missing; if present it is once, few, many or a size class.

CDR3: CAISPTGGGNTIYF
DNA: TGTGCCATCAGCCCGACAGGGGGGGGAAACACCATATATTTT
D: TRBD1
V: TRBV10-3
J: TRBJ1-3
size: few

CDR3: CATSDSNQPQHF
DNA: TGTGCCACCAGTGATAGCAATCAGCCCCAGCATTTT
D: .
V: TRBV24-1
J: TRBJ1-5
size: .

CDR3: CASSEGGNYGYTF
DNA: TGTGCCAGCAGTGAGGGGGGCAACTATGGCTACACCTTC
D: .
V: TRBV6-1
J: TRBJ1-2
size: .

CDR3: CASSTYRGGADSGYTF
DNA: TGTGCCAGCAGCACTTATCGGGGGGGCGCGGACTCGGGCTACACCTTC
D: .
V: TRBV5-4
J: TRBJ1-2
size: .

CDR3: CASSHMSLAKNIQYF
DNA: TGTGCCAGCAGTCATATGTCATTAGCCAAAAACATTCAGTACTTC
D: .
V: TRBV5-8
J: TRBJ2-4
size: .

CDR3: CASSTAPGHYNSPLHF
DNA: TGTGCCAGTAGTACCGCCCCGGGACATTATAATTCACCCCTCCACTTT
D: .
V: TRBV19
J: TRBJ1-6
size: once

CDR3: CASSYVQGLGQPQHF
DNA: TGTGCCAGCAGTTACGTACAGGGGCTAGGTCAGCCCCAGCATTTT
D: TRBD1
V: TRBV6-2/TRBV6-3
J: TRBJ1-5
size: .

CDR3: CASSTTGFSYEQYF
DNA: TGTGCCAGCAGCACGACAGGTTTCTCCTACGAGCAGTACTTC
D: .
V: TRBV9
J: TRBJ2-7
size: .

CDR3: CASSLVVQPQHF
DNA: TGTGCCAGCAGTTTAGTGGTTCAGCCCCAGCATTTT
D: .
V: TRBV28
J: TRBJ1-5
size: .

CDR3: CATSEPASNEQFF
DNA: TGTGCCACCAGTGAACCAGCCTCCAATGAGCAGTTCTTC
D: .
V: TRBV24-1
J: TRBJ2-1
size: .

CDR3: CASSAGTSGIYNEQFF
DNA: TGTGCCAGCAGCGCCGGGACTAGCGGTATTTACAATGAGCAGTTCTTC
D: TRBD2
V: TRBV9
J: TRBJ2-1
size: .

CDR3: CASSRGINYGYTF
DNA: TGTGCCAGCAGCCGGGGCATCAACTATGGCTACACCTTC
D: .
V: TRBV3-1/TRBV3-2
J: TRBJ1-2
size: .

CDR3: CASSLSEAGFNEQFF
DNA: TGTGCCAGCAGCTTATCAGAAGCGGGGTTCAATGAGCAGTTCTTC
D: TRBD2
V: TRBV5-4
J: TRBJ2-1
size: once